This record concerns one T cell receptor beta chain sequence. CDR3 length: 14 residues. Germline V gene data show CDR1 as MRHNA and CDR2 as SNTAGT. The germline V and J ends were trimmed by 3 bases and 0 bases, with 7 bases remaining between them. This specimen belongs to a study of T cells in Graves' hyperthyroidism and ophthalmopathy. Template material for amplifying TCR beta CDR3 regions consisted of RNA transcripts. The study used the HTBI primer set for a first-round RT-PCR of the TCR CDR3. A single record per CDR3 protein comes from TCRdb applying MiXCR to the multiplex PCR reads. The sample has some 350,000 distinct CDR3 sequences; 15% are singletons.

Sequences were obtained from blood. The clonotype was recovered from a woman in her sixties with Graves' ophthalmopathy. The V call is TRBV6-4, the J call TRBJ2-3; D is unresolved. CDR3 sequence reads: CASSEKGSTDTQYF. Here the CDR3 DNA reads TGTGCCAGCAGTGAGAAGGGTAGCACAGATACGCAGTATTTT.